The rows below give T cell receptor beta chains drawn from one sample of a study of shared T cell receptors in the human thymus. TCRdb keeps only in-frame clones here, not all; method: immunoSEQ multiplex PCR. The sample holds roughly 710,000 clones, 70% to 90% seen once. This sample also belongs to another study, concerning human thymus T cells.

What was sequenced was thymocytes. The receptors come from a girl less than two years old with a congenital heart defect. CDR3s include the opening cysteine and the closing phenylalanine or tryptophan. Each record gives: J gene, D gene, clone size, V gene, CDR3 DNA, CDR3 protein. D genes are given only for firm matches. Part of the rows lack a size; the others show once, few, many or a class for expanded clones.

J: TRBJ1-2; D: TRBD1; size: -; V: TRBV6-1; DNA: TGTGCCAGCACCATAAGGACAGGTGTAAACTATGGCTACACCTTC; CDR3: CASTIRTGVNYGYTF
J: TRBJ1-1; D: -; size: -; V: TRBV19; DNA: TGTGCCAGTAGTATTCTTCCGGCGGGTCCGTTGGACACTGAAGCTTTCTTT; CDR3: CASSILPAGPLDTEAFF
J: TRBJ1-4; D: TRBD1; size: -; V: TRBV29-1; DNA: TGCAGCGTCGGACAGGGGAGAAAACTGTTTTTT; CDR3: CSVGQGRKLFF
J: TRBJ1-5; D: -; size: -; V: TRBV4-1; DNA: TGCGCCAGCAGCCAAGATGATCCCTTGCAGGCGAATAGCAATCAGCCCCAGCATTTT; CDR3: CASSQDDPLQANSNQPQHF
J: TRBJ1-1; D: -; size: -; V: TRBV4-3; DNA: TGCGCCAGCAGCCGGGAAAGGGGCAGCCTTGAAGCTTTCTTT; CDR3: CASSRERGSLEAFF
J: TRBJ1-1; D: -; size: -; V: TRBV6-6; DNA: TGTGCCAGCAGCTTCAGGTCCCCCGAAGCTTTCTTT; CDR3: CASSFRSPEAFF
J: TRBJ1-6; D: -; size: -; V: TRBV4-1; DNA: TGCGCCAGCAGCCAAGGGGCCCTAAATAATTCACCCCTCCACTTT; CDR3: CASSQGALNNSPLHF
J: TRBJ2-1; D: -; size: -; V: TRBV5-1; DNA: TGCGCCAGCAGCCCCCCCCAGGGGCCCCGTGACAATGAGCAGTTCTTC; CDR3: CASSPPQGPRDNEQFF
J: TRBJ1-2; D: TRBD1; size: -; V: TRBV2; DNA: TGTGCCAGCAGTAAAGGACAGGGTGGACACTATGGCTACACCTTC; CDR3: CASSKGQGGHYGYTF
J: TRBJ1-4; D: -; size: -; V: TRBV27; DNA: TGTGCCAGTAAGGCAGGGGAGAAACTGTTTTTT; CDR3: CASKAGEKLFF
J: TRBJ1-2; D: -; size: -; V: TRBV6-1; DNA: TGTGCCAGCAGTGAAGCGCACACTAACTATGGCTACACCTTC; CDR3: CASSEAHTNYGYTF
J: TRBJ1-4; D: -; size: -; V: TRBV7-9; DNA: TGTGCCAGCAGCGGGCGTAATGAAAAACTGTTTTTT; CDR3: CASSGRNEKLFF
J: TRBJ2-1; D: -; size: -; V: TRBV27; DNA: TGTGCCAGCAGTTTATTTACCGGGACACCTTTCTACAATGAGCAGTTCTTC; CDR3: CASSLFTGTPFYNEQFF
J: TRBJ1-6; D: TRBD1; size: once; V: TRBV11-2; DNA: TGTGCCAGCAGCTTAGTGGGACAGGGGGACTCACCCCTCCACTTT; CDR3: CASSLVGQGDSPLHF
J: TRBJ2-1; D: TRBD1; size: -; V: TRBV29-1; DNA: TGCAGCGTTTCCACAGGGGGGTCCTACAATGAGCAGTTCTTC; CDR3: CSVSTGGSYNEQFF
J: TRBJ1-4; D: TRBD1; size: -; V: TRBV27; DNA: TGTGCCAGCAGGAACCAGGACAGGGACGACCCCGCAACTAATGAAAAACTGTTTTTT; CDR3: CASRNQDRDDPATNEKLFF
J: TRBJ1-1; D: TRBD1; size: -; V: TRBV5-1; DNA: TGCGCCAGCAGCTTGGGAGGGGGCGTTACTGAAGCTTTCTTT; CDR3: CASSLGGGVTEAFF
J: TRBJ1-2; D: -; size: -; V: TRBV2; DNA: TGTGCCAGCAGTGAATACAACAGGAATTTTTATGGCTACACCTTC; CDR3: CASSEYNRNFYGYTF
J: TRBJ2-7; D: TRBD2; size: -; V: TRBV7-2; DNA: TGTGCCAGCAGCGTGACTAGCGGGGGATCTTCCTACGAGCAGTACTTC; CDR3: CASSVTSGGSSYEQYF
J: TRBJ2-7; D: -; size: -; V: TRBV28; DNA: TGTGCCAGCAGTTCCCCGAGGGCCCTTACCTACGAGCAGTACTTC; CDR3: CASSSPRALTYEQYF
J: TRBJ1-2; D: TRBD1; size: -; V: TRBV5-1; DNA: TGCGCCAGCAGCTCCGAACCAGACAGGGTCTATGGCTACACCTTC; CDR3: CASSSEPDRVYGYTF
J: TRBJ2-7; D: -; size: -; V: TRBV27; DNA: TGTGCCAGCAGCGAAGGGGTGGGGGGTTCGTACGAGCAGTACTTC; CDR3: CASSEGVGGSYEQYF
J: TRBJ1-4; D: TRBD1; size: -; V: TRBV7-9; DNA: TGTGCCAGCAGCTTAGGGCCGGACAGGGTGATTGGAGAAAAACTGTTTTTT; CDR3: CASSLGPDRVIGEKLFF
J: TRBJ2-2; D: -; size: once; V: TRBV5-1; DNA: TGCGCCAGCAGCTTGAAACACAGCAACACCGGGGAGCTGTTTTTT; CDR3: CASSLKHSNTGELFF
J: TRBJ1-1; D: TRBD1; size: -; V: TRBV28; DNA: TGTGCCAGCAGTCGTCACCGTACAGGGGAAAAGTACACTGAAGCTTTCTTT; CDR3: CASSRHRTGEKYTEAFF
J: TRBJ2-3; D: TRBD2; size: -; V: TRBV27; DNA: TGTGCCAGCAGTCCGAGGACTAGCGGGGACCCCGTTGCTGATACGCAGTATTTT; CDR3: CASSPRTSGDPVADTQYF
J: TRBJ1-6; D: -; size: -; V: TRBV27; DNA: TGTGCCAGCAGTTTATCCCGCCAGGGAAGCTCCTATAATTCACCCCTCCACTTT; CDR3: CASSLSRQGSSYNSPLHF
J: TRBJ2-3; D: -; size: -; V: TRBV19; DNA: TGTGCCAGTAGTATCCTCCATACAAGACTAGTTCCGGGCTCTCATACGCAGTATTTT; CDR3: CASSILHTRLVPGSHTQYF
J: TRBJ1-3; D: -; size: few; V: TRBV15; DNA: TGTGCCACCAGCAGAGTCGTAGAGGGTTCTGAGGGAAACACCATATATTTT; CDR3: CATSRVVEGSEGNTIYF
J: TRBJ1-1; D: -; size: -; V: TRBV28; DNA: TGTGCCAGCAGCCCTCCGACAGACTCTTCCCGTCTTAATGGCGCTTTCTTT; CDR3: CASSPPTDSSRLNGAFF
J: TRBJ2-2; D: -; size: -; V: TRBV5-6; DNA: TGTGCCAGCAGCCGCGGGGGCGTCACCGGGGAGCTGTTTTTT; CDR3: CASSRGGVTGELFF
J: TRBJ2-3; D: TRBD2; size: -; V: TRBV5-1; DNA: TGCGCCAGCAGCGAGATAGCGGGGGGGACAGATACGCAGTATTTT; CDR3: CASSEIAGGTDTQYF
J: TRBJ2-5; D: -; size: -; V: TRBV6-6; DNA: TGTGCCAGCAACTCGCGGGAGACCCAGTACTTC; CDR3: CASNSRETQYF
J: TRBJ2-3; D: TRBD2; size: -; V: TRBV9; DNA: TGTGCCAGCAGCGTAGTAGGGGAGCGGGGAAGGACGAATACGCAGTATTTT; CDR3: CASSVVGERGRTNTQYF
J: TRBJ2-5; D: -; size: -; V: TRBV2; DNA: TGTGCCAGCAGATACAGGGCACGAGAGACCCAGTACTTC; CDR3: CASRYRARETQYF
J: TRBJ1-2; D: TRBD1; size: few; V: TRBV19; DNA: TGTGCCAGTACCCTCAGGGGGGCATGTGGCTACACCTTC; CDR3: CASTLRGACGYTF
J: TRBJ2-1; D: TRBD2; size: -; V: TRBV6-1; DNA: TGTGCCAGCAGTGAAGGGTCTAGCGGGGACAACAATGAGCAGTTCTTC; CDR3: CASSEGSSGDNNEQFF
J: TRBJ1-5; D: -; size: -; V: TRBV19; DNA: TGTGCCAGCACGCGGACACTCGTTTATAATAGCAATCAGCCCCAGCATTTT; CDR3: CASTRTLVYNSNQPQHF
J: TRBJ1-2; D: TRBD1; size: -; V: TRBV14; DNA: TGTGCCAGCAGCCAGAGGGGACAGGGCTATGGCTACACCTTC; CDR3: CASSQRGQGYGYTF
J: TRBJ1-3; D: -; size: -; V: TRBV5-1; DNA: TGCGCCAGCAGCTTGGATTTTTGTATGGACTCGAGCTCTGGAAACACCATATATTTT; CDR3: CASSLDFCMDSSSGNTIYF
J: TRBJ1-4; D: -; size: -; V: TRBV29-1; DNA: TGCAGCGTTGATGGCGGGGTTAATGAAAAACTGTTTTTT; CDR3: CSVDGGVNEKLFF
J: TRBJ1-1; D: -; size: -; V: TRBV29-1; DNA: TGCAGCGTTGGGCTGGCAGGGTGGCCCACTGAAGCTTTCTTT; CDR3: CSVGLAGWPTEAFF
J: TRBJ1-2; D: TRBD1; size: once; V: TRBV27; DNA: TGTGCCAGCACACCATACCGGGACAGCGTTTATGGCTACACCTTC; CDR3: CASTPYRDSVYGYTF
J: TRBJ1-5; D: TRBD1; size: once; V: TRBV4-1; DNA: TGCGCCAGCAGCCAAGGGGCTGGACAGGGTCGAGGCAATCAGCCCCAGCATTTT; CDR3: CASSQGAGQGRGNQPQHF
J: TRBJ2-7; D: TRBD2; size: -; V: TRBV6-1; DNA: TGTGCCAGCAGTGACGTGCGGGGGGTTCATCTCAACTACGAGCAGTACTTC; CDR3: CASSDVRGVHLNYEQYF
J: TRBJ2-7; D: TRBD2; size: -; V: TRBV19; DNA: TGTGCCAGTAGCGATCCGGGGGGGGCCTCCTACGAGCAGTACTTC; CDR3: CASSDPGGASYEQYF
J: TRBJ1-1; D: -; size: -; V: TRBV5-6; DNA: TGTGCCAGCAGCTTGGAGGCAGGGGCAGATCGGGGGGGGACTGAAGCTTTCTTT; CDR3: CASSLEAGADRGGTEAFF
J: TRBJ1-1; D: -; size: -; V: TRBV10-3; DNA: TGTGCCATCAGTGAGTCCTTTACGGGTCCAAACATGAACACTGAAGCTTTCTTT; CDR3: CAISESFTGPNMNTEAFF
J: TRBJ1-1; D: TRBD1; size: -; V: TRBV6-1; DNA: TGTGCCAGCAGAGACAGGGGATTGAACACTGAAGCTTTCTTT; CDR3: CASRDRGLNTEAFF
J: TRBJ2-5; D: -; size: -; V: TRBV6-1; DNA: TGTGCCAGCAGCGGGGACTCAGAGGGGCAAGAGACCCAGTACTTC; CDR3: CASSGDSEGQETQYF
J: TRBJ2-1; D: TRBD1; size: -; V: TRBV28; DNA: TGTGCCAGCAGACTAGGGGGCGAGGCAATCAACAATGAGCAGTTCTTC; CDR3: CASRLGGEAINNEQFF
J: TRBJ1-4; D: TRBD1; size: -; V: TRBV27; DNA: TGTGCCAGCAGTTTACGACAGGGAAGGGCAACTAATGAAAAACTGTTTTTT; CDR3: CASSLRQGRATNEKLFF
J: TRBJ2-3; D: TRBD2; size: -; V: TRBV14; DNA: TGTGCCAGCAGCCAGCGGGGGGGCCGTAAAGATACGCAGTATTTT; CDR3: CASSQRGGRKDTQYF
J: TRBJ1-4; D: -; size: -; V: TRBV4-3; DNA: TGCGCCAGCAGCTATAAGGGACACCTTAATGAAAAACTGTTTTTT; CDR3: CASSYKGHLNEKLFF
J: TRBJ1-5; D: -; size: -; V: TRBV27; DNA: TGTGCCAGCAGTTTATCGTTCGCAGTTAGCAATCAGCCCCAGCATTTT; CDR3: CASSLSFAVSNQPQHF
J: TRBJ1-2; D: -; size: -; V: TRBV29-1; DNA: TGCAGCGTTGAAGGGGGGGGCAGGGTTGGCGGCTACACCTTC; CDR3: CSVEGGGRVGGYTF
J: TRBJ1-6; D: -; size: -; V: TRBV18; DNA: TGTGCCAGCTCACCAGAGGGATCACCCCTCCACTTT; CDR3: CASSPEGSPLHF
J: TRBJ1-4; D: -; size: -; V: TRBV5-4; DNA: TGTGCCAGCAGCGTAGCAGACAGTGCAACTAATGAAAAACTGTTTTTT; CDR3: CASSVADSATNEKLFF
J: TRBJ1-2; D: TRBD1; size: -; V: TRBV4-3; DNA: TGCGCCAGCAGCCAAGACCCACTTGCCCGGGACAGGGGACGCTATGGCTACACCTTC; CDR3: CASSQDPLARDRGRYGYTF
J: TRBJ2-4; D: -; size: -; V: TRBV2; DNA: TGTGCCAGCAGTGAATATGAGGGGGTAGCCAAAAACATTCAGTACTTC; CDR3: CASSEYEGVAKNIQYF